The following is a T cell receptor (beta chain) sequence with its context. Antigen: not known. The data belong to a study of graft-versus-host responses after intestinal transplantation. Looking at the study overall: Among the recipients, transplants were multivisceral, liver-intestinal, or isolated intestinal. Anti-thymocyte globulin was used for induction in all recipients, who then took tacrolimus and steroids for roughly 3 years. The study's findings and limits: Recipient bone marrow held GvH clones, some seen earlier in ileum or blood. Elevated graft-versus-host to host-versus-graft clonal ratios in allografts were recorded for patients with graft-donor T cell macrochimerism.

CDR1 SGHRS and CDR2 YFSETQ come from the germline V gene. With 4 bases removed from V and 0 bases from J, the gap between germline ends came to 14 bases. This CDR3 region has 15 residues. The repertoire was sequenced with immunoSEQ multiplex PCR; TCRdb's copy has only in-frame clones and lacks some. The sample carries tens of thousands of clones, about 90% recorded once. The chain employs TRBV5-1 and TRBJ2-7; D might be TRBD1 (6 bases). Sequencing used PBMCs, obtained approximately 300 days after intestinal transplant. The clonotype originates from a human patient who received an intestinal transplant, so some T cells may come from the graft donor. The CDR3 DNA reads TGCGCCAGCAGCCCAGGGGACGGCCTCTCCTACGAGCAGTACTTC. Translation gives CASSPGDGLSYEQYF.